The 26 T cell receptor beta chains presented below share a single source sample, sequenced in a study of blood T cell repertoires in COVID-19. Generated by immunoSEQ multiplex PCR, the TCRdb table keeps only in-frame clones and is missing some. The table records under 400,000 clones, around 89% of them present only once. The sequenced sample consisted of peripheral blood. The receptors were gathered from a man aged 18 to 35 with active or convalescent COVID-19.

This chain joins TRBV12-3 or TRBV12-4 and TRBJ1-6; D gene unclear. Trimming cost V 5 bases and J 11 bases, with 13 bases left between them. The CDR3 is made up of 13 amino acids. CDR3 region: CASSDILRPPLHF. The CDR3 DNA is TGTGCCAGCAGTGATATACTAAGACCACCCCTCCACTTT.

The V and J genes are TRBV14 and TRBJ1-2; D is perhaps TRBD1 (6 bases). CDR3 length: 13 amino acids. V was clipped by 5 bases and J by 5 bases, with 12 bases between them. The germline V gene has CDR1 SGHDN and CDR2 FVKESK. In DNA form, the CDR3 reads TGTGCCAGCAGCATTGACAGGACTTATGGCTACACCTTC. Its translation is CASSIDRTYGYTF.

The chain links TRBV28 to TRBJ2-4; possibly TRBD2 for D (6 bases). V shed 5 bases and J shed 0 bases, with 20 bases lying between them. The CDR3 sequence is 18 residues long. CDR1 is MDHEN, CDR2 SYDVKM, per germline. In DNA, the CDR3 is TGTGCCAGCAGTCTAACCTCGGCGGGGAGCAAAGCCAAAAACATTCAGTACTTC. It specifies CASSLTSAGSKAKNIQYF.

The genes are TRBV28 and TRBJ2-5; D is unclear. Per the germline V gene, CDR1 is MDHEN and CDR2 is SYDVKM. The CDR3 spans 11 residues. Trimming shortened V by 7 bases and J by 5 bases, and 8 bases separated the two germline ends. In DNA form, the CDR3 reads TGTGCCAGCACCTCTATCGAGACCCAGTACTTC. Translating gives CASTSIETQYF.

This clone was observed once. J is TRBJ1-4 and V is TRBV4-1; 7 positions agree with TRBD1. Trimming took 0 bases from V and 3 from J; bases not matched to a gene: 1. The CDR3 has 15 residues. Germline V gives CDR1 MGHRA, CDR2 YSYEKL. CDR3: CASSQETGPNEKLFF. CDR3 nucleotide sequence: TGCGCCAGCAGCCAAGAGACAGGGCCTAATGAAAAACTGTTTTTT.

The chain couples TRBV6-5 to TRBJ2-5, with 8 bases that match TRBD2. This CDR3 region has 14 residues. Germline V gene data show CDR1 as MNHEY and CDR2 as SVGAGI. The junction had 5 bases not matched to a gene; V was cut back by 6 bases and J by 2 bases. The CDR3: CASRSGSWQETQYF. Written as DNA, the CDR3 is TGTGCCAGCAGGAGCGGGAGTTGGCAAGAGACCCAGTACTTC.

The chain recombines TRBV9 with TRBJ2-4; the D gene is possibly TRBD1 (5 bases). This CDR3 is built from 16 residues. V shed 4 bases and J shed 5 bases, with 19 bases lying between them. Germline V gene sequence: CDR1 SGDLS, CDR2 YYNGEE. CDR3 residues: CASSTDGASFQNIQYF. CDR3 DNA: TGTGCCAGCAGCACGGATGGGGCTTCGTTTCAAAACATTCAGTACTTC.

The chain combines TRBV2 with TRBJ1-5; 10 positions agree with TRBD1. The CDR3 totals 14 residues. CDR1 SNHLY and CDR2 FYNNEI come from the germline V gene. The V and J ends lost 6 bases and 4 bases, in that order; junction bases with no gene match: 3. CDR3 loop: CASRRDRGNQPQHF. DNA for the CDR3: TGTGCCAGCAGGAGGGACAGGGGTAATCAGCCCCAGCATTTT. The full variable domain, in which reference TRBV2 and TRBJ1-5 provide the parts outside the CDR3, is EPEVTQTPSHQVTQMGQEVILRCVPISNHLYFYWYRQILGQKVEFLVSFYNNEISEKSEIFDDQFSVERPDGSNFTLKIRSTKLEDSAMYFCASRRDRGNQPQHFGDGTRLSIL.

The chain has TRBV4-1 and TRBJ2-5; 10 nucleotides match TRBD1. The CDR3 covers 20 residues. The germline V gene has CDR1 MGHRA and CDR2 YSYEKL. The trim removed 6 bases at V and 2 bases at J, leaving 21 bases unmatched. CDR3: CASSQFPPGTGDIEQETQYF. CDR3 DNA sequence: TGCGCCAGCAGTCAATTCCCCCCGGGGACAGGGGATATTGAACAAGAGACCCAGTACTTC.

This chain connects TRBV7-9 to TRBJ1-6; TRBD1 aligns across 8 bases. Germline lookup yields CDR1 SEHNR and CDR2 FQNEAQ (reference sequence). Trimming took 5 bases from V and 10 from J; bases not matched to a gene: 7. The CDR3 covers 14 residues. In nucleotides, the CDR3 is TGTGCCAGCAGCCTCACAGGGGGGGACTCACCCCTCCACTTT. Amino acid sequence: CASSLTGGDSPLHF. The entire variable domain, with the rest obtained from reference TRBV7-9 and TRBJ1-6, is as follows: DTGVSQNPRHKITKRGQNVTFRCDPISEHNRLYWYRQTLGQGPEFLTYFQNEAQLEKSRLLSDRFSAERPKGSFSTLEIQRTEQGDSAMYLCASSLTGGDSPLHFGNGTRLTVT.

This chain connects TRBV19 to TRBJ1-5, with D possibly matching TRBD1 (5 bases). V was clipped by 5 bases and J by 5 bases, with 10 bases between them. The CDR3 is made up of 13 amino acids. Per germline, CDR1 LNHDA and CDR2 SQIVND (reference sequence). For the CDR3, the DNA is TGTGCCAGTAGTGGGGCAGATCATCAGCCCCAGCATTTT. Its protein product is CASSGADHQPQHF.

The chain has TRBV6-5 and TRBJ1-4; 8 nucleotides match TRBD1. The germline V gene encodes CDR1 MNHEY and CDR2 SVGAGI. The CDR3 contains 16 residues. V lost 0 bases and J lost 7; bases outside the gene matches: 7. In DNA form, the CDR3 reads TGTGCCAGCAGTTACTCAGGGGCAGGGGGCTTTGAAAAACTGTTTTTT. Amino acid sequence: CASSYSGAGGFEKLFF.

This chain links TRBV6-5 with TRBJ1-5; 8 positions agree with TRBD1. Germline-derived CDR1 and CDR2 are MNHEY and SVGAGI. The CDR3 loop spans 13 amino acids. V trimming: 6 bases; J trimming: 11 bases; junction bases outside the gene matches: 9. CDR3 DNA sequence: TGTGCCAGCAGCCGACAGGGGTCGGGGACCCAGCATTTT. It encodes CASSRQGSGTQHF.

A single count supports this clone. The chain combines TRBV19 with TRBJ1-2; D might be TRBD1 (5 bases). CDR3 length equals 14 residues. V shed 5 bases and J shed 8 bases, with 18 bases lying between them. CDR1 is LNHDA, CDR2 SQIVND, per germline (reference sequence). DNA of the CDR3: TGTGCCAGTAGTCCCTCCGCAGGGTTGTACGGCTACACCTTC. Translation: CASSPSAGLYGYTF.

This clone appeared a few times. This sequence joins TRBV5-1 and TRBJ2-5; 7 nucleotides line up with TRBD2. This CDR3 has 14 residues. The germline V gene encodes CDR1 SGHRS and CDR2 YFSETQ. V was clipped by 7 bases and J by 4 bases; unmatched bases: 10. The CDR3 loop reads CASSMTASGETQYF. CDR3 in DNA: TGCGCCAGCTCCATGACTGCTAGCGGAGAGACCCAGTACTTC.

V usage is TRBV11-3 and J usage is TRBJ2-7, with 9 positions matching TRBD1. CDR3 length equals 14 residues. Unmatched junction bases numbered 4, after V lost 6 bases and J lost 1 base. Per germline, CDR1 SGHNT and CDR2 YENEEA. CDR3 in amino acids: CASSSGQGSYEQYF. DNA for the CDR3: TGTGCCAGCAGTTCGGGACAGGGATCCTACGAGCAGTACTTC. Full variable domain (remainder filled in from reference TRBV11-3 and TRBJ2-7): EAGVVQSPRYKIIEKKQPVAFWCNPISGHNTLYWYLQNLGQGPELLIRYENEEAVDDSQLPKDRFSAERLKGVDSTLKIQPAELGDSAVYLCASSSGQGSYEQYFGPGTRLTVT.

This clone was observed a single time. J is TRBJ2-3 and V is TRBV25-1, with 7 positions matching TRBD2. CDR1 is MGHDK and CDR2 is SYGVNS in the germline V gene. The CDR3 length is 18 residues. After removal of 2 bases from V and 3 bases from J, the junction contained 14 bases not matched to a gene. The CDR3 coding sequence is TGTGCCAGCAGTGAAGGGGGAGGGAGGCAGTTTAGAACAGATACGCAGTATTTT. This sequence encodes CASSEGGGRQFRTDTQYF.

This clone was counted only a few times. The chain couples TRBV4-1 to TRBJ1-2; D is unclear. The CDR3 has 14 residues. V lost 3 bases and J 3 bases, leaving 11 bases between the germline ends. The germline gives CDR1 MGHRA, CDR2 YSYEKL. CDR3: CASSQKPRYYGYTF. The CDR3 DNA follows: TGCGCCAGCAGCCAGAAGCCACGGTACTATGGCTACACCTTC.

V is TRBV6-5 and J is TRBJ2-3; 8 positions match TRBD2. CDR3 size: 13 residues. V trimming: 8 bases; J trimming: 4 bases; junction bases outside the gene matches: 5. Germline-derived CDR1 and CDR2 are MNHEY and SVGAGI. DNA for the CDR3: TGTGCCAGCTTGAGAGCGGGAGCAGATACGCAGTATTTT. Protein: CASLRAGADTQYF.

The CDR3 DNA follows: TGTGCCAGCAGCTTGTCAGGGGATGAAAAACTGTTTTTT. Protein sequence: CASSLSGDEKLFF. The V call is TRBV5-6, the J call TRBJ1-4, with D possibly matching TRBD1 (6 bases). This CDR3 is built from 13 residues. CDR1 SGHDT and CDR2 YYEEEE come from the germline V gene. The V gene lost 1 base and the J gene lost 6 bases, with 7 bases spanning the gap.

A single count supports this clone. CDR3 bases: TGTGCCACCAGTGGGCTCTCGTACAATGAGCAGTTCTTC. This gives the protein CATSGLSYNEQFF. The gene calls are TRBV24-1 and TRBJ2-1; D remains ambiguous. The V and J ends lost 5 bases and 4 bases respectively, with 8 bases between them. Germline loops: CDR1 KGHDR, CDR2 SFDVKD. The CDR3 covers 13 residues.

The chain links TRBV7-2 to TRBJ1-4, with unresolved D. CDR1 and CDR2 (germline): SGHTA, FQGNSA. V lost 2 bases and J lost 8, with 9 bases in between. The CDR3 consists of 13 residues. The CDR3 bases are TGTGCCAGCAGCTTACCTGAGCCCGAAAAACTGTTTTTT. As protein: CASSLPEPEKLFF.

The chain carries TRBV10-3 and TRBJ2-1; D is perhaps TRBD2 (5 bases). Trimming left V 6 bases short and J 3 bases short, with 15 bases between. This CDR3 has 15 amino acids. The V gene's germline CDR1 is ENHRY and CDR2 SYGVKD. CDR3 sequence reads: CAISAPGKGYNEQFF. The CDR3 region has the DNA TGTGCCATCAGCGCCCCGGGAAAAGGCTACAATGAGCAGTTCTTC.

This clone occurred a few times. The chain joins TRBV9 to TRBJ1-1; D is uncertain. V lost 3 bases to trimming and J lost 2 bases, with 8 bases between them. The CDR3 sequence is 13 residues long. CDR1 is SGDLS, CDR2 YYNGEE, per germline. CDR3 bases: TGTGCCAGCAGCGCGGAGGGTAACACTGAAGCTTTCTTT. Protein product: CASSAEGNTEAFF. Based on the CDR3 plus reference TRBV9 and TRBJ1-1, the full variable domain is DSGVTQTPKHLITATGQRVTLRCSPRSGDLSVYWYQQSLDQGLQFLIQYYNGEERAKGNILERFSAQQFPDLHSELNLSSLELGDSALYFCASSAEGNTEAFFGQGTRLTVV.

V is TRBV27 and J is TRBJ1-5, with TRBD1 matching over 8 bases. Germline-derived CDR1 and CDR2 are MNHEY and SMNVEV (reference sequence). The CDR3 consists of 14 residues. Unmatched junction bases numbered 3, after V lost 3 bases and J lost 5 bases. CDR3 in amino acids: CASSFGTGDQPQHF. The CDR3 DNA reads TGTGCCAGCAGTTTCGGGACAGGTGATCAGCCCCAGCATTTT.

J is TRBJ1-5 and V is TRBV7-9; D gene uncertain. CDR1 and CDR2 from the germline V gene are SEHNR and FQNEAQ (reference sequence). The CDR3 consists of 14 residues. The V gene lost 5 bases and the J gene lost 0 bases, with 8 bases spanning the gap. In DNA, the CDR3 is TGTGCCAGCAGCAACGGAGATAGCAATCAGCCCCAGCATTTT. Its translation: CASSNGDSNQPQHF.